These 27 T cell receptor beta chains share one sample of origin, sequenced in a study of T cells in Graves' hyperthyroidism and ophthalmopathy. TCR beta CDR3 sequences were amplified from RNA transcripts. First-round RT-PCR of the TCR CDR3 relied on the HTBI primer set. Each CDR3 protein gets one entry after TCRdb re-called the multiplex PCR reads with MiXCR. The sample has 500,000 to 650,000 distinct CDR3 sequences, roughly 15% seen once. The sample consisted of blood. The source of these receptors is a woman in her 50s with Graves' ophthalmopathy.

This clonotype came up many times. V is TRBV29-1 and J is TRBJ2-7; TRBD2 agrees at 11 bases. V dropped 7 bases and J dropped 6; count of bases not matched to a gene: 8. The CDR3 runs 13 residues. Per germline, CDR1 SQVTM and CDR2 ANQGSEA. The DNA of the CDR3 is TGCAGCGCTAAGACTAGCGGGATATCCGAGCAGTACTTC. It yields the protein CSAKTSGISEQYF.

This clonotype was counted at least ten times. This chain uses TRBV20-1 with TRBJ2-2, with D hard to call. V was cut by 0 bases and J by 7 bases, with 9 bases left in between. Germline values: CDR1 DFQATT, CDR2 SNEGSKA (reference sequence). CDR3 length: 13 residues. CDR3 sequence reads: CSARDEGIGELFF. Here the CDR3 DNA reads TGCAGTGCTAGAGATGAAGGAATCGGGGAGCTGTTTTTT.

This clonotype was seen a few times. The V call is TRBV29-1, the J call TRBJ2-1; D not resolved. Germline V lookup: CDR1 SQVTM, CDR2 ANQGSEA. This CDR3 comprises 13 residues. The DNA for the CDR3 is TGCACCGTAGACGGACCGTCGTACAATGAGCAGTTCTTC. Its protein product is CTVDGPSYNEQFF.

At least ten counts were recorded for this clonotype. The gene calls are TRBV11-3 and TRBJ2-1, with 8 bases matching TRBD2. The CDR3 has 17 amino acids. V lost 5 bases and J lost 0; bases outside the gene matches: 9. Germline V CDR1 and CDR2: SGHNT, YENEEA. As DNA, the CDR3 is TGTGCCAGCAGCCCGCAGTCAAGCGGGAGCTCCTACAATGAGCAGTTCTTC. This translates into CASSPQSSGSSYNEQFF.

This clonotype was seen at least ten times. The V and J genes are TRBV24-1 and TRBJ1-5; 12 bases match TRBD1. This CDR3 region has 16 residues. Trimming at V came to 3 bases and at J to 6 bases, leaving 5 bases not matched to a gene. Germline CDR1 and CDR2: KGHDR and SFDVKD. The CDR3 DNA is TGTGCCACCAGTGATGGGACAGGGGGCCGACGTCAGCCCCAGCATTTT. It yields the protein CATSDGTGGRRQPQHF.

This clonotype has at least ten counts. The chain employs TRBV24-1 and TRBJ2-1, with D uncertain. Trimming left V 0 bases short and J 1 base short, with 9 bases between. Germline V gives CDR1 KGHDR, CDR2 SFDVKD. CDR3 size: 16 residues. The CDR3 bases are TGTGCCACCAGTGATTTGCGCAGGACGTCCTACAATGAGCAGTTCTTC. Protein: CATSDLRRTSYNEQFF.

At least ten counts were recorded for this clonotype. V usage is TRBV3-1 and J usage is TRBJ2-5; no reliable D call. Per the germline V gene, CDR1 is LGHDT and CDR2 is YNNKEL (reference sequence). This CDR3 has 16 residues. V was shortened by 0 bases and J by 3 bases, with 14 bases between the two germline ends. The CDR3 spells CASSQDRDLPEETQYF. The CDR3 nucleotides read TGTGCCAGCAGCCAAGATCGAGATTTACCCGAAGAGACCCAGTACTTC.

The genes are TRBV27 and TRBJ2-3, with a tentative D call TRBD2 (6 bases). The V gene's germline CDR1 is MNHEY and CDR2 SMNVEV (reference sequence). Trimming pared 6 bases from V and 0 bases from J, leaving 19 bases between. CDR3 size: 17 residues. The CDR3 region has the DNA TGTGCCAGCAGACCGGGACTGGGGGGTTATAGCACAGATACGCAGTATTTT. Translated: CASRPGLGGYSTDTQYF.

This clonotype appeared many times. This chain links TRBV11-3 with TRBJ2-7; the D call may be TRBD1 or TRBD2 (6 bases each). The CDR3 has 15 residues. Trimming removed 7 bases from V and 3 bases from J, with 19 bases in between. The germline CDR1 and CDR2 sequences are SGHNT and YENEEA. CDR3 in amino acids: CASTLGGQAGYEQYF. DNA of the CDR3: TGTGCCAGCACTTTAGGGGGGCAGGCCGGCTACGAGCAGTACTTC.

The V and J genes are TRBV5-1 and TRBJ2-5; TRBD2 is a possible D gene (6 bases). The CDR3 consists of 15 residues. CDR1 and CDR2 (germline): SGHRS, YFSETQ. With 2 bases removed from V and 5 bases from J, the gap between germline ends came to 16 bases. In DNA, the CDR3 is TGCGCCAGCAGCTTCGGCGGGACCGGTAGGGAGACCCAGTACTTC. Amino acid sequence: CASSFGGTGRETQYF.

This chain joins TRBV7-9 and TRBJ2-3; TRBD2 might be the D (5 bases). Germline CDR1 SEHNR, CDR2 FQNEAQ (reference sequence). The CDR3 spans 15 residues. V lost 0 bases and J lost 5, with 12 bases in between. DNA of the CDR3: TGTGCCAGCAGCTTAGCCGGTCTAGCCAGAGATACGCAGTATTTT. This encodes CASSLAGLARDTQYF.

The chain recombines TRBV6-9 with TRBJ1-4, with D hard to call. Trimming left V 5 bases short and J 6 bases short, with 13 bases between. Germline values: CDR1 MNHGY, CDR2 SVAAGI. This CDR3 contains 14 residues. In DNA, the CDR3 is TGTGCCAGCAGTGATGTGACTGCGTATGAAAAACTGTTTTTT. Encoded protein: CASSDVTAYEKLFF.

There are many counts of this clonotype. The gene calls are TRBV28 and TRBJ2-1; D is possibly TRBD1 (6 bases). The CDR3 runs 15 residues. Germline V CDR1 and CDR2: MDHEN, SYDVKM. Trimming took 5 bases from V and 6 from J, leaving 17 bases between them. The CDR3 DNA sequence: TGTGCCAGCAGTAGGCTTACAGGGCTGCGCAATGAGCAGTTCTTC. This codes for CASSRLTGLRNEQFF.

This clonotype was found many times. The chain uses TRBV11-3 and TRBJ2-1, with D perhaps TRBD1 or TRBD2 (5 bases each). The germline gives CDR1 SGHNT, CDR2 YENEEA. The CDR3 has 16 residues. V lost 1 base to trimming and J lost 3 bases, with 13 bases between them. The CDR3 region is CASSLGVGDSYNEQFF. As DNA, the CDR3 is TGTGCCAGCAGCTTAGGCGTGGGAGACAGCTACAATGAGCAGTTCTTC.

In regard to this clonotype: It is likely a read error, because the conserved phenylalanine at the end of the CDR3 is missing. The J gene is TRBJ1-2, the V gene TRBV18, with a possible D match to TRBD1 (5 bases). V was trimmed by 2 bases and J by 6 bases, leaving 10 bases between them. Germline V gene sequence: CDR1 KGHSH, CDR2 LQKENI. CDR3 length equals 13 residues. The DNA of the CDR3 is TGTGCCAGCTCACCAGGGGGGTCGAATGGCTACACCCTC. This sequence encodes CASSPGGSNGYTL.

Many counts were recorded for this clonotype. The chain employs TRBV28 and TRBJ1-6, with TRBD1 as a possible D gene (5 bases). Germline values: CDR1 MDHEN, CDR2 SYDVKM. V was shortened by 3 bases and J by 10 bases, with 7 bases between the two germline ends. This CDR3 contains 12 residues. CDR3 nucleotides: TGTGCCAGCAGTTTCCAGGGCTCACCCCTCCACTTT. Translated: CASSFQGSPLHF. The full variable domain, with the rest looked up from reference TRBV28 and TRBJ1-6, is DVKVTQSSRYLVKRTGEKVFLECVQDMDHENMFWYRQDPGLGLRLIYFSYDVKMKEKGDIPEGYSVSREKKERFSLILESASTNQTSMYLCASSFQGSPLHFGNGTRLTVT.

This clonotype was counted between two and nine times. CDR3 in DNA: TGCAGTGAGCTGTTGCGGGCTGGCTACACCTTC. Protein: CSELLRAGYTF. The chain carries TRBV20-1 and TRBJ1-2; no clear D. The CDR3 is 11 residues long. V was pared by 7 bases and J by 7 bases, with 13 bases between. Germline V gene data show CDR1 as DFQATT and CDR2 as SNEGSKA (reference sequence).

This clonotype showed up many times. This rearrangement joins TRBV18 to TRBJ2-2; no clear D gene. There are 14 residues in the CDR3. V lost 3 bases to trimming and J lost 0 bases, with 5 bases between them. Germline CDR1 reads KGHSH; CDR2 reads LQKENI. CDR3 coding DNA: TGTGCCAGCTCACCTTCAGCGAACACCGGGGAGCTGTTTTTT. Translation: CASSPSANTGELFF.

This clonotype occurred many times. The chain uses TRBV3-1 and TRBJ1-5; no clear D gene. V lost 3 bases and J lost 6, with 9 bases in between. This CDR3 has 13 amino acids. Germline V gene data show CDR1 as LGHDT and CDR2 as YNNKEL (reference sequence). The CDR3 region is CASSQVYSQPQHF. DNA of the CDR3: TGTGCCAGCAGCCAGGTTTATAGTCAGCCCCAGCATTTT.

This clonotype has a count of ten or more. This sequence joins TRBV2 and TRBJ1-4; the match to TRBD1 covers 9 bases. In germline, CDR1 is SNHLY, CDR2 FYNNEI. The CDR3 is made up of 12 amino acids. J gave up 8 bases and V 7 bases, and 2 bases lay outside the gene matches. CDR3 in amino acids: CASMGTGEKLFF. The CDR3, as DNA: TGTGCCAGCATGGGGACAGGGGAAAAACTGTTTTTT.

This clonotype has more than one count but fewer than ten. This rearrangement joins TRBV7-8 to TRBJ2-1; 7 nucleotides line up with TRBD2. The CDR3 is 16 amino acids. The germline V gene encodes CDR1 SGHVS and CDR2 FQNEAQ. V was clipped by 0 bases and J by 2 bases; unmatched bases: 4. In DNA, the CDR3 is TGTGCCAGCAGCTTAGCAGCAGCGGGAACCTACAATGAGCAGTTCTTC. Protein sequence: CASSLAAAGTYNEQFF.

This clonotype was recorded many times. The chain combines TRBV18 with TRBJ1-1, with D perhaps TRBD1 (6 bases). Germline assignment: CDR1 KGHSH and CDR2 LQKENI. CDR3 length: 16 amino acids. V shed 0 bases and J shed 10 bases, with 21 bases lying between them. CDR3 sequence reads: CASSPPSRDTATLAFF. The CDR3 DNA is TGTGCCAGCTCACCACCTAGCCGGGACACCGCCACTTTAGCTTTCTTT.

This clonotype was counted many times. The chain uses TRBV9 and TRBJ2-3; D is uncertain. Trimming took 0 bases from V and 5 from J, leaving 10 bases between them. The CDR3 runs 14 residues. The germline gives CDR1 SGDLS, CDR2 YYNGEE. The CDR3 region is CASSVVGSEDTQYF. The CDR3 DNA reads TGTGCCAGCAGCGTAGTAGGATCAGAAGATACGCAGTATTTT.

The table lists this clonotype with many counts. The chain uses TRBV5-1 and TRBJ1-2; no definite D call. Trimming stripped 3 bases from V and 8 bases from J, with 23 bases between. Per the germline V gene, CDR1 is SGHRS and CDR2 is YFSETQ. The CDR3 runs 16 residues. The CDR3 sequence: CASSYRRTGPVDGYTF. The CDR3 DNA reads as TGCGCCAGCAGCTACCGAAGGACCGGTCCAGTCGACGGCTACACCTTC.

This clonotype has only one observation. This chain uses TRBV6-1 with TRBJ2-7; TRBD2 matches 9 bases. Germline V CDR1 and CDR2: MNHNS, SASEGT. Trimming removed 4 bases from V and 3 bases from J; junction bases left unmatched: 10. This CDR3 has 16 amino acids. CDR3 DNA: TGTGCCAGCAGTGCGGCCGGGACTAGCCCGAACTACGAGCAGTACTTC. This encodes CASSAAGTSPNYEQYF.

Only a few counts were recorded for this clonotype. CDR3 region: CASSFLVGVSDEQFF. DNA for the CDR3: TGTGCCAGCAGCTTTTTAGTCGGGGTTTCGGATGAGCAGTTCTTC. V is TRBV7-2 and J is TRBJ2-1; a possible D gene is TRBD2 (5 bases). The CDR3 totals 15 residues. CDR1 and CDR2 (germline): SGHTA, FQGNSA. The V gene lost 3 bases and the J gene lost 8 bases, with 17 bases spanning the gap.

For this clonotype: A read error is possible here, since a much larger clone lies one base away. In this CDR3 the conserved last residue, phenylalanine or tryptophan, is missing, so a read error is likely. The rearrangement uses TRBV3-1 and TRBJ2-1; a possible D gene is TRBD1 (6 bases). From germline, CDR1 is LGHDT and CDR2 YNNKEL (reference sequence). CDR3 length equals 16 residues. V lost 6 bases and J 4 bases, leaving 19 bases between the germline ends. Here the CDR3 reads CASRRYRVSGYNEQFL. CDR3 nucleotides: TGTGCCAGCAGACGTTACAGGGTTTCTGGGTACAATGAGCAGTTCCTC.